This is a list of T cell receptor beta chains from one sample in a study of T-cell memory formation after mild COVID-19. MiXCR, run by TCRdb on the 5' RACE reads, gives a single entry per CDR3 protein. In the table there are approximately 400,000 distinct CDR3 sequences, 20% to 30% of which are singletons. Material for sequencing was PBMCs or a T cell subset sorted from them (not recorded which). These TCRs come from an adult woman who had mild COVID-19 (a few samples of this study predate the infection). Cell type and time point are not known. Each CDR3 is given with its conserved first and last residue. D genes are given only for firm matches. Expanded clones get a size class; other rows say once, few or many, or leave the size out.

abundance: NA; d_gene: TRBD1; j_gene: TRBJ2-3; v_gene: TRBV4-2; CDR3aa: CASSQGTGGRISF; CDR3nt: TGTGCCAGCAGCCAAGGGACAGGGGGGAGGATATCGTTT
abundance: few; d_gene: NA; j_gene: TRBJ2-5; v_gene: TRBV29-1; CDR3aa: CSVAGTQGLETQYF; CDR3nt: TGCAGCGTTGCAGGAACACAGGGACTCGAGACCCAGTACTTC
abundance: few; d_gene: NA; j_gene: TRBJ2-7; v_gene: TRBV4-1; CDR3aa: CASSQDRSTYYEQYF; CDR3nt: TGCGCCAGCAGCCAAGATCGGAGCACCTACTACGAGCAGTACTTC
abundance: NA; d_gene: NA; j_gene: TRBJ2-7; v_gene: TRBV24-1; CDR3aa: CATSGTFSYEQYF; CDR3nt: TGTGCCACCAGTGGGACATTCTCCTACGAGCAGTACTTC
abundance: many; d_gene: TRBD1; j_gene: TRBJ1-2; v_gene: TRBV20-1; CDR3aa: CSASYGTGGGYTF; CDR3nt: TGCAGTGCTAGTTATGGGACAGGGGGCGGCTACACCTTC
abundance: few; d_gene: NA; j_gene: TRBJ1-6; v_gene: TRBV27; CDR3aa: CASSLVSIGGFIPLHF; CDR3nt: TGTGCCAGCAGTTTAGTATCGATTGGGGGGTTTATCCCCCTCCACTTT
abundance: NA; d_gene: TRBD2; j_gene: TRBJ2-5; v_gene: TRBV7-3; CDR3aa: CASSLAGWGETQYF; CDR3nt: TGTGCCAGCAGCCTAGCGGGGTGGGGAGAGACCCAGTACTTC
abundance: few; d_gene: NA; j_gene: TRBJ2-2; v_gene: TRBV5-1; CDR3aa: CASTRGLGNTGELFF; CDR3nt: TGCGCCAGCACACGGGGACTCGGAAACACCGGGGAGCTGTTTTTT
abundance: NA; d_gene: NA; j_gene: TRBJ2-2; v_gene: TRBV28; CDR3aa: CASRRTAGELFF; CDR3nt: TGTGCCAGCAGACGGACGGCCGGGGAGCTGTTTTTT
abundance: NA; d_gene: NA; j_gene: TRBJ1-1; v_gene: TRBV5-1; CDR3aa: CASSPVLDGGTEAFF; CDR3nt: TGCGCCAGCTCCCCGGTTCTTGATGGGGGCACTGAAGCTTTCTTT
abundance: few; d_gene: TRBD2; j_gene: TRBJ2-1; v_gene: TRBV24-1; CDR3aa: CATSEEGAGAYNEQFF; CDR3nt: TGTGCCACCAGTGAGGAGGGAGCGGGGGCCTACAATGAGCAGTTCTTC
abundance: NA; d_gene: NA; j_gene: TRBJ1-1; v_gene: TRBV20-1; CDR3aa: CSARRTGRVAEAFF; CDR3nt: TGCAGTGCTAGACGCACGGGCAGGGTGGCTGAAGCTTTCTTT
abundance: NA; d_gene: NA; j_gene: TRBJ2-1; v_gene: TRBV20-1; CDR3aa: CSASGGQTYNEQFF; CDR3nt: TGCAGTGCTAGCGGGGGTCAGACCTACAATGAGCAGTTCTTC
abundance: NA; d_gene: TRBD1; j_gene: TRBJ2-5; v_gene: TRBV29-1; CDR3aa: CSVNDRVETQYF; CDR3nt: TGCAGCGTTAATGACAGGGTGGAGACCCAGTACTTC
abundance: few; d_gene: NA; j_gene: TRBJ2-1; v_gene: TRBV7-6; CDR3aa: CASRQARANEQFF; CDR3nt: TGTGCCAGCAGACAGGCCAGGGCGAATGAGCAGTTCTTC
abundance: few; d_gene: NA; j_gene: TRBJ2-7; v_gene: TRBV5-5; CDR3aa: CASSRGDDEQYF; CDR3nt: TGTGCCAGCAGCCGTGGAGATGACGAGCAGTACTTC
abundance: NA; d_gene: NA; j_gene: TRBJ2-2; v_gene: TRBV7-3; CDR3aa: CASRPISNTGELFF; CDR3nt: TGTGCCAGCAGACCCATTTCGAACACCGGGGAGCTGTTTTTT
abundance: few; d_gene: TRBD1; j_gene: TRBJ2-7; v_gene: TRBV24-1; CDR3aa: CATSDSRGRWGYEQYF; CDR3nt: TGTGCCACCAGTGATTCTAGGGGGCGATGGGGCTACGAGCAGTACTTC
abundance: NA; d_gene: NA; j_gene: TRBJ1-2; v_gene: TRBV29-1; CDR3aa: CSVLPVGVYGYTF; CDR3nt: TGCAGCGTTCTCCCAGTAGGAGTCTATGGCTACACCTTC
abundance: NA; d_gene: TRBD2; j_gene: TRBJ2-1; v_gene: TRBV6-2/TRBV6-3; CDR3aa: CASSSLGLAGGQDEQFF; CDR3nt: TGTGCCAGCAGTTCCTTGGGACTAGCGGGAGGTCAGGATGAGCAGTTCTTC
abundance: NA; d_gene: NA; j_gene: TRBJ1-2; v_gene: TRBV7-8; CDR3aa: CASSLGHLGVYGYTF; CDR3nt: TGTGCCAGCAGCCTCGGACACCTAGGGGTCTATGGCTACACCTTC
abundance: NA; d_gene: NA; j_gene: TRBJ2-2; v_gene: TRBV4-1; CDR3aa: CASSNTLAGFANTGELFF; CDR3nt: TGCGCCAGCAGCAATACTTTGGCGGGGTTCGCGAACACCGGGGAGCTGTTTTTT
abundance: NA; d_gene: TRBD2; j_gene: TRBJ2-5; v_gene: TRBV5-1; CDR3aa: CASSLGTSGVPRETQYF; CDR3nt: TGCGCCAGCAGCTTGGGGACTAGCGGGGTCCCACGCGAGACCCAGTACTTC
abundance: NA; d_gene: NA; j_gene: TRBJ2-3; v_gene: TRBV7-9; CDR3aa: CASSLGFDTQYF; CDR3nt: TGTGCCAGCAGCTTAGGTTTCGATACGCAGTATTTT
abundance: NA; d_gene: NA; j_gene: TRBJ2-7; v_gene: TRBV20-1; CDR3aa: CSARETSRGFYEQYF; CDR3nt: TGCAGTGCTAGAGAAACTAGCCGCGGATTCTACGAGCAGTACTTC
abundance: NA; d_gene: TRBD1; j_gene: TRBJ1-1; v_gene: TRBV20-1; CDR3aa: CGRKGAGDTEAFF; CDR3nt: TGCGGCAGGAAGGGGGCAGGGGACACTGAAGCTTTCTTT
abundance: NA; d_gene: NA; j_gene: TRBJ2-7; v_gene: TRBV27; CDR3aa: CASSLDRLGRYEQYF; CDR3nt: TGTGCCAGCAGTTTAGATCGGCTGGGGAGGTACGAGCAGTACTTC
abundance: NA; d_gene: TRBD2; j_gene: TRBJ2-6; v_gene: TRBV6-6; CDR3aa: CATVLAGSGANVLTF; CDR3nt: TGTGCCACCGTCCTAGCGGGATCTGGGGCCAACGTCCTGACTTTC
abundance: few; d_gene: NA; j_gene: TRBJ2-2; v_gene: TRBV6-4; CDR3aa: CASISLRPGTGELFF; CDR3nt: TGTGCCAGCATATCCCTCAGGCCGGGCACCGGGGAGCTGTTTTTT
abundance: NA; d_gene: TRBD2; j_gene: TRBJ2-3; v_gene: TRBV2; CDR3aa: CASRATSGRHQYF; CDR3nt: TGTGCCAGCAGAGCGACTAGCGGGAGGCACCAGTATTTT
abundance: NA; d_gene: TRBD2; j_gene: TRBJ2-1; v_gene: TRBV12-3/TRBV12-4; CDR3aa: CASSFSSSGRGYVQFF; CDR3nt: TGTGCCAGCAGTTTCTCTTCCAGCGGGAGGGGGTATGTGCAGTTCTTC
abundance: NA; d_gene: TRBD1; j_gene: TRBJ2-7; v_gene: TRBV29-1; CDR3aa: CSVEGSAGGRYEQYF; CDR3nt: TGCAGCGTTGAAGGGTCGGCAGGGGGCCGGTACGAGCAGTACTTC
abundance: few; d_gene: NA; j_gene: TRBJ1-1; v_gene: TRBV27; CDR3aa: CASAILGDTEAFF; CDR3nt: TGTGCCAGCGCAATACTCGGGGACACTGAAGCTTTCTTT
abundance: NA; d_gene: NA; j_gene: TRBJ2-1; v_gene: TRBV9; CDR3aa: CASSVEPTDLYNEQFF; CDR3nt: TGTGCCAGCAGCGTAGAACCGACGGATTTATACAATGAGCAGTTCTTC
abundance: NA; d_gene: NA; j_gene: TRBJ1-1; v_gene: TRBV7-9; CDR3aa: CASSAQRTEAFF; CDR3nt: TGTGCCAGCTCCGCCCAGCGGACTGAAGCTTTCTTT
abundance: NA; d_gene: NA; j_gene: TRBJ2-1; v_gene: TRBV7-9; CDR3aa: CASSLAGSMAEQFF; CDR3nt: TGTGCCAGCAGCTTAGCGGGGTCGATGGCTGAGCAGTTCTTC
abundance: NA; d_gene: TRBD1; j_gene: TRBJ1-5; v_gene: TRBV7-2; CDR3aa: CASSPSGRGQHQHF; CDR3nt: TGTGCCAGCAGCCCTTCGGGAAGGGGACAGCACCAGCATTTT
abundance: NA; d_gene: NA; j_gene: TRBJ2-1; v_gene: TRBV5-1; CDR3aa: CASTWGGVSNEQFF; CDR3nt: TGCGCCAGTACGTGGGGTGGGGTGTCGAATGAGCAGTTCTTC
abundance: few; d_gene: NA; j_gene: TRBJ2-1; v_gene: TRBV20-1; CDR3aa: CSARQPKGGSYNEQFF; CDR3nt: TGCAGTGCTAGGCAGCCCAAAGGAGGGTCCTACAATGAGCAGTTCTTC
abundance: few; d_gene: TRBD1; j_gene: TRBJ2-3; v_gene: TRBV6-6; CDR3aa: CASSRQGIADTQYF; CDR3nt: TGTGCCAGCAGCCGACAGGGGATAGCAGATACGCAGTATTTT
abundance: NA; d_gene: NA; j_gene: TRBJ2-1; v_gene: TRBV7-2; CDR3aa: CASSLGGSSYYNEQFF; CDR3nt: TGTGCCAGCAGCTTAGGCGGGTCGTCGTATTACAATGAGCAGTTCTTC
abundance: few; d_gene: NA; j_gene: TRBJ2-2; v_gene: TRBV11-2; CDR3aa: CASSLGRAISRRVTGELFF; CDR3nt: TGTGCCAGCAGCTTAGGAAGGGCCATCAGTCGAAGAGTCACCGGGGAGCTGTTTTTT
abundance: NA; d_gene: TRBD2; j_gene: TRBJ2-7; v_gene: TRBV7-8; CDR3aa: CASSFERGYEQYF; CDR3nt: TGTGCCAGCAGCTTTGAGCGGGGCTACGAGCAGTACTTC
abundance: NA; d_gene: NA; j_gene: TRBJ1-6; v_gene: TRBV6-1; CDR3aa: CASGSLMWDNSPLHF; CDR3nt: TGTGCCAGCGGTTCTCTGATGTGGGATAATTCACCCCTCCACTTT
abundance: NA; d_gene: NA; j_gene: TRBJ2-5; v_gene: TRBV4-2; CDR3aa: CASSQDQGETQYF; CDR3nt: TGTGCCAGCAGCCAAGATCAGGGGGAGACCCAGTACTTC
abundance: NA; d_gene: NA; j_gene: TRBJ1-1; v_gene: TRBV5-4; CDR3aa: CASSRGGAGTEAFF; CDR3nt: TGTGCCAGCAGCCGGGGGGGCGCGGGAACTGAAGCTTTCTTT